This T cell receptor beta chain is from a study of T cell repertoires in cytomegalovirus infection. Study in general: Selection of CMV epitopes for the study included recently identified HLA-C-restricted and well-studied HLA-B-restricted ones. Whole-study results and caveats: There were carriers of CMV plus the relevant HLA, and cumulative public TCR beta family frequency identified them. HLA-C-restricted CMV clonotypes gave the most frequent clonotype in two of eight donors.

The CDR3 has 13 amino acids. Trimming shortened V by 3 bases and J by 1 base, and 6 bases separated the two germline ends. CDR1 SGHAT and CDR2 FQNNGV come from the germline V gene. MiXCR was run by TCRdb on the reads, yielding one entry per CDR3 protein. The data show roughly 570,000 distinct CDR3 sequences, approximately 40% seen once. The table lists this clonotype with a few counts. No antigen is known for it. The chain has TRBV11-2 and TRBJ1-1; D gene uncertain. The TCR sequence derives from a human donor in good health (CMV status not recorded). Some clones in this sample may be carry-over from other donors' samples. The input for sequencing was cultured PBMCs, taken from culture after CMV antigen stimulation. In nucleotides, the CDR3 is TGTGCCAGCAGCTTCGAGGAGAACACTGAAGCTTTCTTT. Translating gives CASSFEENTEAFF.